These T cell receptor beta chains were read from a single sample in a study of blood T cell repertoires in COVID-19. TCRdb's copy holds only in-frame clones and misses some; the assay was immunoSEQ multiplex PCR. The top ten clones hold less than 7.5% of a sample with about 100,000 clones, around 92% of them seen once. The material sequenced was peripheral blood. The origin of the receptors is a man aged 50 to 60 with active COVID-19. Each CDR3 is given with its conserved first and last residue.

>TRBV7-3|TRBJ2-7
CASSYALAGEAYEQYF
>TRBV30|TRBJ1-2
CAWSVGGVSGYTF
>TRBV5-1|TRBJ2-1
CASSKTGGPYNEQFF
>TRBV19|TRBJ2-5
CASSPPGWQTQYF
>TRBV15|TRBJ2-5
CATSKGLAGGETQYF
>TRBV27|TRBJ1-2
CASSFDNLQNGYGYTF
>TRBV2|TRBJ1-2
CASSEGVGGAGYTF
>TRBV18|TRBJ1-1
CASSQNSKNTEAFF
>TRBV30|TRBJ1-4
CAWTQQGDEKLFF
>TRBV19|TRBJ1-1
CASRETGGSNTEAFF
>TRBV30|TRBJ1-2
CAWSRDYGYTF
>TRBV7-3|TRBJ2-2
CASSSNTGELFF
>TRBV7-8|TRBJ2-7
CASSDRAQGGYEQYF
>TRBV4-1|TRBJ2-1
CASSPTGTSGSNEQFF
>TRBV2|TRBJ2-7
CASLAGVSYEQYF
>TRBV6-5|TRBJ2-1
CASSWGDEQFF
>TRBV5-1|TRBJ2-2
CASSLAGGLGGELFF
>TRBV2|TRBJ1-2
CASSENRVYGYTF
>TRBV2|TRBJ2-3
CASSEALGTQYF
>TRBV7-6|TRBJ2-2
CASSLNRGPKTGELFF
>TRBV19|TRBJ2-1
CASSALAGGIFNEQFF
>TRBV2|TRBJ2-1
CASTVGEGVPGRGFF
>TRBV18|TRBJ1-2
CASSRTAPFNYGYTF
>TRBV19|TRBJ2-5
CASSIVSGTGRKTQYF
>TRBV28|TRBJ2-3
CASSLGSGITNTQYF
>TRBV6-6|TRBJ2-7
CASTSGGSYEQYF
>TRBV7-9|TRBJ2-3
CASPGLSTDTQYF
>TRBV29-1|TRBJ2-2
CSHGVLNTGELFF
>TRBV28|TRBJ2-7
CASSLGGTGLDEQYF
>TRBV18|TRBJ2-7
CASSPARDRNYEQYF
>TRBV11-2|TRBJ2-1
CASSQGTSGKLNEQFF
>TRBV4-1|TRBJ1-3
CASSQASGGNTIYF
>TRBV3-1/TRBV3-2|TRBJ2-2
CASRPAGANTGELFF
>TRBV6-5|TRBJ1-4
CASRDPGQLLKLFF
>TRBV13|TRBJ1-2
CASSLGRDWGYGYTF
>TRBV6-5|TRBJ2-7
CASSNLDRSSYEQYF
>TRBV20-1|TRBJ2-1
CSASSPGTSGRPLPYNEQFF
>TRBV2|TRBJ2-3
CASKQRNTDTQYF
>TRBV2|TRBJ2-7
CASSLLPYEQYF
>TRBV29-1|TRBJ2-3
CSGTGTGGIADTQYF
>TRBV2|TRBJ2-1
CASSGNAFGVEQFF
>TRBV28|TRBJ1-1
CASSFGSTGNTEAFF
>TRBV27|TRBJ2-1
CASEPRDYNNEQFF
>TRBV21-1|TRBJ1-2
CASSDRDRGNYGYTF
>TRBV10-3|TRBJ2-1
CAIMRTSGRDNEQFF
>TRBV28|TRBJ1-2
CASRPTGVLNYGYTF
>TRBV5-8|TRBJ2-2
CASSLDRPNTGELFF
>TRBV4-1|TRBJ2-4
CASTHPGAGNIQYF
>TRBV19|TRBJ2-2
CASQSSLGELFF
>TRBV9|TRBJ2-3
CASSVGAGNTDTQYF
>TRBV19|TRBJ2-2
CASTIQTNTGELFF
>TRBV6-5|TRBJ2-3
CASSYGAVADTQYF
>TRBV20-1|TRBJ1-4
CSASNRGHEKLFF
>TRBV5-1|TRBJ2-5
CASSLPAGDKGYQETQYF
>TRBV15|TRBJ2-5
CATRSSGQETQYF
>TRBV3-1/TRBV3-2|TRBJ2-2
CASSPQRIANTGELFF